The present T cell receptor (beta chain) was sequenced within a study of blood T cell repertoires in COVID-19. The overall study: PBMCs, B-cell-depleted T cells, or T cells provided the cDNA or gDNA that made up the material.

Germline loops: CDR1 SGHKS, CDR2 YYEKEE (reference sequence). CDR3 size: 18 residues. V lost 4 bases to trimming and J lost 3 bases; unmatched junction nucleotides: 14. Across 24 US areas, participants ranged in age from about 18 to 90 years. Clones were read by immunoSEQ multiplex PCR, and TCRdb kept only the in-frame ones, dropping some. This sample has about 310,000 clones, with roughly nine tenths found just once. Material for sequencing was PBMCs or T cells enriched from blood (not recorded which). This clonotype was sampled from a man in his sixties who had recovered from COVID-19. V usage is TRBV5-5 and J usage is TRBJ1-5; 9 nucleotides match TRBD1. The chain's CDR3 is CASSRDREVIVTNQPQHF. The CDR3 DNA follows: TGTGCCAGCAGCCGGGACAGGGAAGTGATCGTTACCAATCAGCCCCAGCATTTT.